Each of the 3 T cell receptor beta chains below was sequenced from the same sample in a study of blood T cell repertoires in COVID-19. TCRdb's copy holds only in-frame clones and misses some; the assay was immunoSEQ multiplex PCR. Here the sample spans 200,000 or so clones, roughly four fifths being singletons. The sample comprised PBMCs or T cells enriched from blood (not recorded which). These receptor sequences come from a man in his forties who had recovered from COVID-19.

CDR3 bases: TGTGCCAGTATTGACAGACAGAACACTGAAGCTTTCTTT. Residues: CASIDRQNTEAFF. The chain uses TRBV19 and TRBJ1-1; D is possibly TRBD1 (5 bases). Germline CDR1 is LNHDA and CDR2 is SQIVND (reference sequence). V was trimmed by 7 bases and J by 1 base, leaving 10 bases between them. The CDR3 has 13 residues.

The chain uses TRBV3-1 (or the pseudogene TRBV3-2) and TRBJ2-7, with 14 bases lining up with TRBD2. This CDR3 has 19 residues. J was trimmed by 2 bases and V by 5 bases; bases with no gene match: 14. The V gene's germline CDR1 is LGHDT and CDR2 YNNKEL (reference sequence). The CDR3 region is CASSGPQGLAGGPPYEQYF. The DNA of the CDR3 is TGTGCCAGCAGCGGACCGCAAGGACTAGCGGGGGGTCCCCCCTACGAGCAGTACTTC.

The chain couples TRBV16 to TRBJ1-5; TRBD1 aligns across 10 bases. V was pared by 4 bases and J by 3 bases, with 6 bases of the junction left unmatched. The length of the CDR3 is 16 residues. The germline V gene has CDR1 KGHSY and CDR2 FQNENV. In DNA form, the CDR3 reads TGTGCCAGCAGCCTGGGGACAGGGGCTCTCAATCAGCCCCAGCATTTT. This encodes CASSLGTGALNQPQHF. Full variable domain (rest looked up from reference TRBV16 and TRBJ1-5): GEEVAQTPKHLVRGEGQKAKLYCAPIKGHSYVFWYQQVLKNEFKFLISFQNENVFDETGMPKERFSAKCLPNSPCSLEIQATKLEDSAVYFCASSLGTGALNQPQHFGDGTRLSIL.